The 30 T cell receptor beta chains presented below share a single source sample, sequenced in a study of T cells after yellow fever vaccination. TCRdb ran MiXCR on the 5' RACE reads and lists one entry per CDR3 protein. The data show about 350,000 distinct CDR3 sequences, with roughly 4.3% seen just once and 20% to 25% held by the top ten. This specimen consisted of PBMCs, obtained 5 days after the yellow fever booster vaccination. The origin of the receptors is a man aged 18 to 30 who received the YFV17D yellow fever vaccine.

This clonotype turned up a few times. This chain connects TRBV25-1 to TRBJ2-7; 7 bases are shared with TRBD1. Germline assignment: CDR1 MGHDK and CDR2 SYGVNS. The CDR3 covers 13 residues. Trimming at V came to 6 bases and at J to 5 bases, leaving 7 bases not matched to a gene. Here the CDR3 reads CASRLTGWDEQYF. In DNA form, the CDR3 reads TGTGCCAGCAGACTGACAGGGTGGGACGAGCAGTACTTC.

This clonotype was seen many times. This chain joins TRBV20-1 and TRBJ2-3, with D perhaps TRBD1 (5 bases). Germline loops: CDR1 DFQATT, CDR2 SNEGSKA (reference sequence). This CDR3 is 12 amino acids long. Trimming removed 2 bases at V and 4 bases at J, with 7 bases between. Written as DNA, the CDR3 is TGCAGTGCTAGAAGGGGCCCAGATACGCAGTATTTT. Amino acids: CSARRGPDTQYF.

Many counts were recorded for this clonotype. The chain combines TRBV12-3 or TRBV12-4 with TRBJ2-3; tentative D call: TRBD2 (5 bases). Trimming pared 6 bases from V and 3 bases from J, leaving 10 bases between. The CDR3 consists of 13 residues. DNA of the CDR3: TGTGCCAGCAGCTCACTAGAGACAGATACGCAGTATTTT. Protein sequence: CASSSLETDTQYF.

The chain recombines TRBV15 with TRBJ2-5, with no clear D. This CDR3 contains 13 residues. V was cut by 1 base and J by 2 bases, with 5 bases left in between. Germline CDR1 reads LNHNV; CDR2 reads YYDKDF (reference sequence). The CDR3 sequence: CATSRGPQETQYF. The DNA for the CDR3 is TGTGCCACCAGCAGAGGCCCACAAGAGACCCAGTACTTC.

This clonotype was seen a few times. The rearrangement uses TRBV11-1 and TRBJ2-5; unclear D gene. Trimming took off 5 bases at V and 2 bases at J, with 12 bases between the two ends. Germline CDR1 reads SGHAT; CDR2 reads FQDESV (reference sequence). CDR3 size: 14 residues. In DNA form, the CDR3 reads TGTGCCAGCAGCCCCCGAGGTTGGCAAGAGACCCAGTACTTC. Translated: CASSPRGWQETQYF.

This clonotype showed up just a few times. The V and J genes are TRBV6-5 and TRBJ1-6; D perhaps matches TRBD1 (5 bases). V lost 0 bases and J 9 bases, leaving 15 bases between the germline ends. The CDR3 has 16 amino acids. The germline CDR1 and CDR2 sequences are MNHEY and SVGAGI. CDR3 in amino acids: CASSYSLGGPGSPLHF. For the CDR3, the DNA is TGTGCCAGCAGTTACTCGCTCGGGGGTCCAGGTTCACCCCTCCACTTT.

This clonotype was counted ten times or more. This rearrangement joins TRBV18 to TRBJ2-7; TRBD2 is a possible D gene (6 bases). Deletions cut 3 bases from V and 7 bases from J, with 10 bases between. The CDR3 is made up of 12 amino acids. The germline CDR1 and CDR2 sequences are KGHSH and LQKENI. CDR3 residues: CASSPERGEQYF. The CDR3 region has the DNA TGTGCCAGCTCACCGGAACGGGGGGAGCAGTACTTC.

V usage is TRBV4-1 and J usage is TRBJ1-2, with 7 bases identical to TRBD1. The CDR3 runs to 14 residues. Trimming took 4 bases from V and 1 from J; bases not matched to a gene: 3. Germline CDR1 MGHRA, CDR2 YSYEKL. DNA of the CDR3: TGCGCCAGCAGCCCGGGACAGTTTAACTATGGCTACACCTTC. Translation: CASSPGQFNYGYTF.

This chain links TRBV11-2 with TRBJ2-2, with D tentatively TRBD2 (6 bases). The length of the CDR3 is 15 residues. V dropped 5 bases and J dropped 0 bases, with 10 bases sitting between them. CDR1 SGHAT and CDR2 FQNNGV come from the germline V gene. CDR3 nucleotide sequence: TGTGCCAGCAGCACCGGGAGCGCGAACACCGGGGAGCTGTTTTTT. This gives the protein CASSTGSANTGELFF.

The DNA of the CDR3 is TGTGCCAGCAGCTTTGAGGGGAGAAACACCATATATTTT. This sequence encodes CASSFEGRNTIYF. The chain is built from TRBV5-5 and TRBJ1-3; TRBD1 might be the D (5 bases). The length of the CDR3 is 13 residues. Per germline, CDR1 SGHKS and CDR2 YYEKEE (reference sequence). V was pared by 2 bases and J by 5 bases, with 8 bases between.

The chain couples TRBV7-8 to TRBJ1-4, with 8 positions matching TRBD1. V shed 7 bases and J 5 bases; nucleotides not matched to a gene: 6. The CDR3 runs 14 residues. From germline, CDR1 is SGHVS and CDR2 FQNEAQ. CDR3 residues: CASNTGTGNEKLFF. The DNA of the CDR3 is TGTGCCAGCAACACCGGGACAGGAAATGAAAAACTGTTTTTT.

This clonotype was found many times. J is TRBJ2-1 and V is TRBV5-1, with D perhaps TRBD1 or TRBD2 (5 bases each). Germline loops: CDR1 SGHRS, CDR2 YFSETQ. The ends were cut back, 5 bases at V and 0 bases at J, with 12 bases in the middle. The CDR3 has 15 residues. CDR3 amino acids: CASRGTGSSYNEQFF. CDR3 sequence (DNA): TGCGCCAGCAGGGGGACGGGGAGCTCCTACAATGAGCAGTTCTTC.

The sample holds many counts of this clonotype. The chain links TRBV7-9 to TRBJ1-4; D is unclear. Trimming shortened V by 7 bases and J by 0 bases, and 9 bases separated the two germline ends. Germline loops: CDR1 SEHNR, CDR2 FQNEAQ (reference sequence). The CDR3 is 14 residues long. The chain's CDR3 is CASTLVATNEKLFF. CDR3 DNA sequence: TGTGCCAGCACACTAGTTGCAACTAATGAAAAACTGTTTTTT.

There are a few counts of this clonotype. CDR3 in amino acids: CASSDSAVNYGYTF. CDR3 nucleotide sequence: TGTGCCAGCAGTGACTCGGCGGTAAACTATGGCTACACCTTC. V is TRBV2 and J is TRBJ1-2; D is unresolved. Trimming removed 3 bases from V and 2 bases from J, with 10 bases in between. CDR1 and CDR2 (germline): SNHLY, FYNNEI. CDR3 size: 14 residues.

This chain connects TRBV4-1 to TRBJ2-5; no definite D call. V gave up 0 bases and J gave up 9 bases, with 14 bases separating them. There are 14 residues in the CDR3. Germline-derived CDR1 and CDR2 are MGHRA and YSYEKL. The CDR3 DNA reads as TGCGCCAGCAGCCAAGATATACTAACGGTGGCCCAGTACTTC. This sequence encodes CASSQDILTVAQYF.

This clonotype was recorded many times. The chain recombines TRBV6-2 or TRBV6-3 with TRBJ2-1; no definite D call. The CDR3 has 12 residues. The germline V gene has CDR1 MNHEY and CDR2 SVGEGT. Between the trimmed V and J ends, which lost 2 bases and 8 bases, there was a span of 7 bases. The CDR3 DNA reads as TGTGCCAGCAGTTACCCTCCCGATGAGCAGTTCTTC. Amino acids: CASSYPPDEQFF.

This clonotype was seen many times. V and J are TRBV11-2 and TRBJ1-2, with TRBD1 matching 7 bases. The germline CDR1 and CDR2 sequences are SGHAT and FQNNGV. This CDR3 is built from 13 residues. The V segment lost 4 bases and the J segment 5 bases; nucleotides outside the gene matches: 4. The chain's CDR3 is CASSSGQDYGYTF. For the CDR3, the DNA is TGTGCCAGCAGCTCCGGACAGGATTATGGCTACACCTTC. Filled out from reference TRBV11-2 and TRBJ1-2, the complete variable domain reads EAGVAQSPRYKIIEKRQSVAFWCNPISGHATLYWYQQILGQGPKLLIQFQNNGVVDDSQLPKDRFSAERLKGVDSTLKIQPAKLEDSAVYLCASSSGQDYGYTFGSGTRLTVV.

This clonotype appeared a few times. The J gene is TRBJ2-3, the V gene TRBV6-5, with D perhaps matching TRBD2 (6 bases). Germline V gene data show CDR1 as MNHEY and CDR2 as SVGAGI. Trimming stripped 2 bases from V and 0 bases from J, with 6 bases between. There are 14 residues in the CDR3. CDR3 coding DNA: TGTGCCAGCAGTTACCTAGCGAGCACAGATACGCAGTATTTT. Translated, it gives CASSYLASTDTQYF.

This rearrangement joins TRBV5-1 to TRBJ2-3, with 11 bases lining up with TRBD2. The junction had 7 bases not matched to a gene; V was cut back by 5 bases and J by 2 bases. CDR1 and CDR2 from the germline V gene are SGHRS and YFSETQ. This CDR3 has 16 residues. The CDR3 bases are TGCGCCAGCAGGCCCCCGGGACTAGCGGCCACAGATACGCAGTATTTT. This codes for CASRPPGLAATDTQYF.

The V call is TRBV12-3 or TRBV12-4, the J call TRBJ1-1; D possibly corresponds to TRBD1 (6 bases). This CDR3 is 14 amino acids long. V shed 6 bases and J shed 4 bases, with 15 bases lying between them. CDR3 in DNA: TGTGCCAGCAGCCGCCCAACAGGGTTCACTGAAGCTTTCTTT. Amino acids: CASSRPTGFTEAFF.

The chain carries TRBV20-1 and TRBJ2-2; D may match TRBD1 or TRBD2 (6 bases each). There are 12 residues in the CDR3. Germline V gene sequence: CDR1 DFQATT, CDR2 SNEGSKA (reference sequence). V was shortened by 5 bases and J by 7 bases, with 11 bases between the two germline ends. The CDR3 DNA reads TGCAGTGCTGGGGGGCCGGACGGGGAGCTGTTTTTT. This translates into CSAGGPDGELFF.

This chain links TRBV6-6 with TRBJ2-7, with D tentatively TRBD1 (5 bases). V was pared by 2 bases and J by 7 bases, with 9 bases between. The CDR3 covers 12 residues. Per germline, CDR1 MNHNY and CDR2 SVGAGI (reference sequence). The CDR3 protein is CASSYIRGEQYV. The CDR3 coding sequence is TGTGCCAGCAGTTACATTAGGGGAGAGCAGTACGTC.

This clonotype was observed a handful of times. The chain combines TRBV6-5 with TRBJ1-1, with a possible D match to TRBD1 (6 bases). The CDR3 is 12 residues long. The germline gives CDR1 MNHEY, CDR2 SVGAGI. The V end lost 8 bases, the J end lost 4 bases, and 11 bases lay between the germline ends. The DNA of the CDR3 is TGTGCCAGCGGGGGCCCTACCACTGAAGCTTTCTTT. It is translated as CASGGPTTEAFF.

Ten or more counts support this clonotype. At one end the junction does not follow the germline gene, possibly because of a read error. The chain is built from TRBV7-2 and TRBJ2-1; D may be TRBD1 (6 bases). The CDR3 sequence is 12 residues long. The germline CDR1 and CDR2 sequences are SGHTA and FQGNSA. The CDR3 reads CASSLAGTEQFF. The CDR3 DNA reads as TGTGCCAGCAGCCTAGCCGGGACAGAGCAGTTCTTC. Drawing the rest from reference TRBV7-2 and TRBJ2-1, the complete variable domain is GAGVSQSPSNKVTEKGKDVELRCDPISGHTALYWYRQSLGQGLEFLIYFQGNSAPDKSGLPSDRFSAERTGGSVSTLTIQRTQQEDSAVYLCASSLAGTEQFFGPGTRLTVL.

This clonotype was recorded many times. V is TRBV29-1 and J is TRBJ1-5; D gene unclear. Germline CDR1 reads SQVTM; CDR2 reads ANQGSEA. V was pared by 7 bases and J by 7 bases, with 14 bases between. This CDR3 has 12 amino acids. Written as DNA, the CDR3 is TGCAGCGAAAACCGGGAGGGACAGCCCCAGCATTTT. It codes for CSENREGQPQHF.

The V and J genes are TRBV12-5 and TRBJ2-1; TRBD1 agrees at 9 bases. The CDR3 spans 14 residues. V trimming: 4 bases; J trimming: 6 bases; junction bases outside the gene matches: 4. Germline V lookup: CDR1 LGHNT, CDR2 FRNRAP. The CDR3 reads CASGSGTGINEQFF. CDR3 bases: TGTGCTAGTGGTTCCGGGACAGGGATCAATGAGCAGTTCTTC.

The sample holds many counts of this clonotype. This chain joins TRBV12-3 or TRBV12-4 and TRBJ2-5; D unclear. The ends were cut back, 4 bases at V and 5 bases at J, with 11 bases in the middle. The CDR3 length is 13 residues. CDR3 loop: CASSSGLGETQYF. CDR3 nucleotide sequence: TGTGCCAGCAGTTCCGGGCTGGGGGAGACCCAGTACTTC.

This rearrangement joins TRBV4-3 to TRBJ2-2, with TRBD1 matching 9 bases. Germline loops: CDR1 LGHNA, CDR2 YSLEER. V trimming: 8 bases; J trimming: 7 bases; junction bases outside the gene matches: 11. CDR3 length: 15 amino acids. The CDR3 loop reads CASAHGTGYIGELFF. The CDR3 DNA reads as TGCGCCAGCGCACATGGGACAGGGTATATCGGGGAGCTGTTTTTT.

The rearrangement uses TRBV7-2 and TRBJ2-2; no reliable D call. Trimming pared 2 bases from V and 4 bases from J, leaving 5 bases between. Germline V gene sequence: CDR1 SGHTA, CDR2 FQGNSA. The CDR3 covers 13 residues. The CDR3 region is CASSLQLTGELFF. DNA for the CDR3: TGTGCCAGCAGCTTACAGCTCACCGGGGAGCTGTTTTTT.

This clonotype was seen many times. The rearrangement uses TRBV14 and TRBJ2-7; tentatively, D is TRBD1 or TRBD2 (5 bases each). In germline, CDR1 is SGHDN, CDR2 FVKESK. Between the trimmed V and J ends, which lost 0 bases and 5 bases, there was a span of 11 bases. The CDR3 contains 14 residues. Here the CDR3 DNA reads TGTGCCAGCAGCCAAGATGGGGGACCCAACGAGCAGTACGTC. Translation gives CASSQDGGPNEQYV.